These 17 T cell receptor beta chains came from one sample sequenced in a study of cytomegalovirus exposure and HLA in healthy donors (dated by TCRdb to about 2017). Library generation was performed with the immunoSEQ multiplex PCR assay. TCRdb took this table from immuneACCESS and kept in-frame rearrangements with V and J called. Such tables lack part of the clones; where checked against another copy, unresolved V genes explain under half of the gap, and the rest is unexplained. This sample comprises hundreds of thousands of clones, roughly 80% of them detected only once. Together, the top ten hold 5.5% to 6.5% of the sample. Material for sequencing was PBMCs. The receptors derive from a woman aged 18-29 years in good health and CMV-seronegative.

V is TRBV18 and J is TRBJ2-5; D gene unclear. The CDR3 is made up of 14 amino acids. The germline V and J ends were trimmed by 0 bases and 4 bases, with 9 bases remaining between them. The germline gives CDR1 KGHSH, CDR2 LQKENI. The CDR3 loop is CASSPPTVGETQYF. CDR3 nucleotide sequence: TGTGCCAGCTCACCACCGACCGTAGGAGAGACCCAGTACTTC. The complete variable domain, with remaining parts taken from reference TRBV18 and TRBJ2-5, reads NAGVMQNPRHLVRRRGQEARLRCSPMKGHSHVYWYRQLPEEGLKFMVYLQKENIIDESGMPKERFSAEFPKEGPSILRIQQVVRGDSAAYFCASSPPTVGETQYFGPGTRLLVL.

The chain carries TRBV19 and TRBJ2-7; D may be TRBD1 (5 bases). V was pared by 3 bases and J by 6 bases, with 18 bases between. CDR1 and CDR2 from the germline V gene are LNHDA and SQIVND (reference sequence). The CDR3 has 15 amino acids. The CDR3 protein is CASSITRAVSGEQYF. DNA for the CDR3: TGTGCCAGTAGTATTACCAGGGCGGTTTCGGGCGAGCAGTACTTC.

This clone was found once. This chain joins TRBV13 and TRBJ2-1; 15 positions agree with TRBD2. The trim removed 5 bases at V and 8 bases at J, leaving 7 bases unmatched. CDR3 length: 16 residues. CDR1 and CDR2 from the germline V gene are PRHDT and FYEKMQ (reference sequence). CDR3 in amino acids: CASSERTSGRVYEQFF. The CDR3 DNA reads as TGTGCCAGCAGCGAGCGGACTAGCGGGAGGGTGTATGAGCAGTTCTTC.

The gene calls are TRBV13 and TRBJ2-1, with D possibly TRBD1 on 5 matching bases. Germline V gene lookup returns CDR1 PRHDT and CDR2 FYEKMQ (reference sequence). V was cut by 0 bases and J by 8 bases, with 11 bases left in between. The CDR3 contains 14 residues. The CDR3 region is CASSLGIGVHEQFF. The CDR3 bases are TGTGCCAGCAGCTTAGGGATAGGGGTTCATGAGCAGTTCTTC.

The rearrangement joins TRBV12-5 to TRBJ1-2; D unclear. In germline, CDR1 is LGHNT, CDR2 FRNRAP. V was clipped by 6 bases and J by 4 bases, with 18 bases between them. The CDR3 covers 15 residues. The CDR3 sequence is CASGSFLAHSYGYTF. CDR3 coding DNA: TGTGCTAGTGGCTCCTTTTTGGCACACTCCTATGGCTACACCTTC.

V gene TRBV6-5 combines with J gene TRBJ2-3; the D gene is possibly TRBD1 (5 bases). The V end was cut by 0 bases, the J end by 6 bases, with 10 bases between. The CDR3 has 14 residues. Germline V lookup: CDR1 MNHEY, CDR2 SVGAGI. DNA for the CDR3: TGTGCCAGCAGTTACTCAGGCCGACAGGATACGCAGTATTTT. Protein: CASSYSGRQDTQYF.

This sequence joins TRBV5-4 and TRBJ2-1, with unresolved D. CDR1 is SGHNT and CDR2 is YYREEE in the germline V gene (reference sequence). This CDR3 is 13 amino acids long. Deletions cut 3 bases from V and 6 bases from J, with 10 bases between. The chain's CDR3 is CASSSQGVNEQFF. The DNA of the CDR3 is TGTGCCAGCAGCTCCCAAGGTGTCAATGAGCAGTTCTTC. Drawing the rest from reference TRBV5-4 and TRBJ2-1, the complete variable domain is ETGVTQSPTHLIKTRGQQVTLRCSSQSGHNTVSWYQQALGQGPQFIFQYYREEENGRGNFPPRFSGLQFPNYSSELNVNALELDDSALYLCASSSQGVNEQFFGPGTRLTVL.

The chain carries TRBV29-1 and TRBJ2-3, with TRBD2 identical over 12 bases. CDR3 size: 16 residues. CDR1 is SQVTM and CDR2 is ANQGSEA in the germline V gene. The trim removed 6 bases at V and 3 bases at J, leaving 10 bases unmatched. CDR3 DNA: TGCAGCGTAGGATCTAGGACTAGCGGGGTAACAGATACGCAGTATTTT. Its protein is CSVGSRTSGVTDTQYF.

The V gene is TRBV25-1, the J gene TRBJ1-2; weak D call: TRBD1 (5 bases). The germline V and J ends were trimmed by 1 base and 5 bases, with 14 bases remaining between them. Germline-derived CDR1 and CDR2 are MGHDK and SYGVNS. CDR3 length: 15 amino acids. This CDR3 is CASSEFNGGAYGYTF. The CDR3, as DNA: TGTGCCAGCAGTGAATTCAATGGAGGGGCATATGGCTACACCTTC.

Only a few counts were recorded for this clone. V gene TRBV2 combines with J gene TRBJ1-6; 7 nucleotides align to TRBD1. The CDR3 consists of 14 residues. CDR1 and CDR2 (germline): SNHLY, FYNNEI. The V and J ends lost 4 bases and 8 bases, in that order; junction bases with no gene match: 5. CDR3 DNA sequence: TGTGCCAGCAGTGGACAGGGTGGGGATTCACCCCTCCACTTT. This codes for CASSGQGGDSPLHF. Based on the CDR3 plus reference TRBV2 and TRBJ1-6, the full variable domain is EPEVTQTPSHQVTQMGQEVILRCVPISNHLYFYWYRQILGQKVEFLVSFYNNEISEKSEIFDDQFSVERPDGSNFTLKIRSTKLEDSAMYFCASSGQGGDSPLHFGNGTRLTVT.

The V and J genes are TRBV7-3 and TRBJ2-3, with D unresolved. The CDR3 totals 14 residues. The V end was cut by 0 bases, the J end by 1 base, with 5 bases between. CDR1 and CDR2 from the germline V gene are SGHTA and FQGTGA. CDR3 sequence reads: CASSLTGGTDTQYF. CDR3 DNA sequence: TGTGCCAGCAGCTTAACAGGTGGCACAGATACGCAGTATTTT.

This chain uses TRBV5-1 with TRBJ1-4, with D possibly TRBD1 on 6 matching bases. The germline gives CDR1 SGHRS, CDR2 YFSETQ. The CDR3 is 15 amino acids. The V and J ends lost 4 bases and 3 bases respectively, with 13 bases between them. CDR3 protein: CASSPAGGPNEKLFF. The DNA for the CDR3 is TGCGCCAGCAGCCCTGCCGGGGGGCCTAATGAAAAACTGTTTTTT.

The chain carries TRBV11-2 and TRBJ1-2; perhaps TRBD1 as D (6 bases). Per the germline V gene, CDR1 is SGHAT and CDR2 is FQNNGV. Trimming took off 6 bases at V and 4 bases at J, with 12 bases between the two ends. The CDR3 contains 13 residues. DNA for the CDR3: TGTGCCAGCAGTCCGGACAGTGGCTATGGCTACACCTTC. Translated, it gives CASSPDSGYGYTF.

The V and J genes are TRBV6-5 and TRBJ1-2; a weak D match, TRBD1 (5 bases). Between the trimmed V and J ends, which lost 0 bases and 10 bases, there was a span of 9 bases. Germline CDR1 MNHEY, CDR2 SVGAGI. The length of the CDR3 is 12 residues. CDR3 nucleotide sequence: TGTGCCAGCAGTTACTCCCGGGACTCCTACACCTTC. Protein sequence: CASSYSRDSYTF.

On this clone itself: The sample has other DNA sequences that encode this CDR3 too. The CDR3 region is CASSEGSYEQYF. CDR3 nucleotides: TGTGCCAGCAGTGAGGGCAGTTACGAGCAGTACTTC. V is TRBV2 and J is TRBJ2-7; D is undetermined. There are 12 residues in the CDR3. Trimming took 3 bases from V and 4 from J, leaving 7 bases between them. Per germline, CDR1 SNHLY and CDR2 FYNNEI.

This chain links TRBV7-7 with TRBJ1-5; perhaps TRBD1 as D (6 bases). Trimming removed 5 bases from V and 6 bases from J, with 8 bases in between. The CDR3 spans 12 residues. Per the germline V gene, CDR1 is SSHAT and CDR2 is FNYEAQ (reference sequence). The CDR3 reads CASSQGFQPQHF. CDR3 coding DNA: TGTGCCAGCAGCCAGGGGTTTCAGCCCCAGCATTTT. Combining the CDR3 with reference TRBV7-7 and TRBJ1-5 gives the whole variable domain GAGVSQSPRYKVTKRGQDVTLRCDPISSHATLYWYQQALGQGPEFLTYFNYEAQPDKSGLPSDRFSAERPEGSISTLTIQRTEQRDSAMYRCASSQGFQPQHFGDGTRLSIL.

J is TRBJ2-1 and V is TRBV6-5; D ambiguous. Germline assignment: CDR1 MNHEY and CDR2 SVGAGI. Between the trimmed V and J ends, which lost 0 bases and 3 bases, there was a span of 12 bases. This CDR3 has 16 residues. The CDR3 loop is CASSYSNPPDYNEQFF. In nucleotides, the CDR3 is TGTGCCAGCAGTTACTCGAACCCACCGGACTACAATGAGCAGTTCTTC.